What follows is one T cell receptor beta chain and its context. Its antigen is currently unknown. With 1 base removed from V and 2 bases from J, the gap between germline ends came to 11 bases. Germline CDR1 SNHLY, CDR2 FYNNEI. The CDR3 runs to 16 residues. This sample was taken from a study of cytomegalovirus exposure and HLA in healthy donors. Study information: A prior analysis found 117 million unique TCR beta sequences from 150 million to 200 million T cells. Whole-study results and caveats: Among TCR beta chains of equal frequency, HLA-associated ones were more clonally expanded in a later analysis.

13 Jbeta primers and 60 Vbeta primers were used for the PCR. Some clones are missing from TCRdb's copy, which holds only in-frame ones; the method was immunoSEQ multiplex PCR. The sample holds 150,000 to 200,000 clones, roughly 76% seen once. The sequence was collected from a woman in her forties or fifties in good health and CMV-seronegative. Sequenced material: PBMCs. The chain has TRBV2 and TRBJ1-4, with D maybe TRBD1 (6 bases). CDR3 coding DNA: TGTGCCAGCAGTGAAGGCAGGGGATTCACTAATGAAAAACTGTTTTTT. The encoded protein is CASSEGRGFTNEKLFF.